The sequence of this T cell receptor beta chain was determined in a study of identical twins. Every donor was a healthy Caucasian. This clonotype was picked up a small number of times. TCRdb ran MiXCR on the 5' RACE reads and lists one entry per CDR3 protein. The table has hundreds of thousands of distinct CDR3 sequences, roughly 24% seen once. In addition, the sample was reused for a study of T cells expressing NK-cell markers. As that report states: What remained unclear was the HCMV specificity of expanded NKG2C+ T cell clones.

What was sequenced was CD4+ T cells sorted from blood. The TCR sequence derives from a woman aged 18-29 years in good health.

CDR3 nucleotide sequence: TGTGCCAGCAGCTCCCTAGGGGCAGGACACTACGAGCAGTACTTC. Encoded protein: CASSSLGAGHYEQYF. The J gene is TRBJ2-7, the V gene TRBV7-2; TRBD1 might be the D (5 bases). This CDR3 has 15 residues. V was shortened by 4 bases and J by 3 bases, with 16 bases between the two germline ends. Germline V lookup: CDR1 SGHTA, CDR2 FQGNSA.